Listed below are T cell receptor beta chains from one sample, sequenced in a study of T cells in narcolepsy. The assay was immunoSEQ multiplex PCR, and TCRdb's table has in-frame clones only and misses some. The repertoire has tens of thousands of clones, over 75% of them found once; the top ten carry roughly 1.7%. Sequencing used CD45RA- memory CD4+ T cells from PBMCs. The source of these receptors is a human donor with narcolepsy. Both conserved end residues are part of each CDR3. The D gene is left open where the match is weak. The size of a clone is reported for some rows only, either as once, few or many, or as a class for expanded clones.

CDR3: CASSQEEGITDTQYF
DNA: TGCGCCAGCAGCCAAGAGGAGGGTATCACAGATACGCAGTATTTT
D: -
J: TRBJ2-3
V: TRBV4-3
size: -

CDR3: CASSSGTGGSYIQYF
DNA: TGTGCCAGCAGTTCCGGGACAGGTGGATCTTACATTCAGTACTTC
D: TRBD1
J: TRBJ2-4
V: TRBV28
size: -

CDR3: CASSAGPNYEQYF
DNA: TGTGCCAGCAGCGCGGGACCAAACTACGAGCAGTACTTC
D: -
J: TRBJ2-7
V: TRBV7-2
size: few

CDR3: CASSFRNRGKAEAFF
DNA: TGTGCCAGCAGCTTTCGGAACAGGGGGAAAGCTGAAGCTTTCTTT
D: -
J: TRBJ1-1
V: TRBV21-1
size: few

CDR3: CACSTTVLSGNTIYF
DNA: TGTGCCTGTTCTACTACAGTGCTTTCTGGAAACACCATATATTTT
D: -
J: TRBJ1-3
V: TRBV30
size: once

CDR3: CASRRETVGYEQYF
DNA: TGTGCCAGCAGGAGGGAGACAGTTGGATACGAGCAGTACTTC
D: -
J: TRBJ2-7
V: TRBV2
size: -

CDR3: CASSTPMDGNTEAFF
DNA: TGTGCCAGTAGTACCCCTATGGACGGGAACACTGAAGCTTTCTTT
D: -
J: TRBJ1-1
V: TRBV19
size: -

CDR3: CASSQGQGGRSEAFF
DNA: TGTGCCAGCAGCCAAGGACAGGGGGGGCGTTCTGAAGCTTTCTTT
D: TRBD1
J: TRBJ1-1
V: TRBV4-2
size: -

CDR3: CASSWAYNEQFF
DNA: TGTGCCAGCAGTTGGGCCTACAATGAGCAGTTCTTC
D: -
J: TRBJ2-1
V: TRBV28
size: -

CDR3: CASSPRFGQGNDNEQFF
DNA: TGTGCCAGCTCACCACGCTTCGGACAGGGGAACGACAATGAGCAGTTCTTC
D: TRBD1
J: TRBJ2-1
V: TRBV18
size: -

CDR3: CASSVSLAGNTGELFF
DNA: TGTGCCAGCAGCGTCTCCCTAGCGGGAAACACCGGGGAGCTGTTTTTT
D: TRBD2
J: TRBJ2-2
V: TRBV9
size: -

CDR3: CASSLYAGNTIYF
DNA: TGCGCCAGCAGCTTGTACGCTGGAAACACCATATATTTT
D: -
J: TRBJ1-3
V: TRBV5-1
size: -

CDR3: CASSSKRGASNEQFF
DNA: TGTGCCAGCTCCTCCAAGCGGGGGGCGAGTAATGAGCAGTTCTTC
D: TRBD2
J: TRBJ2-1
V: TRBV18
size: -

CDR3: CASSQRGQNTEAFF
DNA: TGCGCCAGCAGCCAGCGGGGGCAGAACACTGAAGCTTTCTTT
D: -
J: TRBJ1-1
V: TRBV5-1
size: -

CDR3: CASSYGQVAKNIQYF
DNA: TGTGCCAGCAGCTACGGACAGGTAGCCAAAAACATTCAGTACTTC
D: TRBD1
J: TRBJ2-4
V: TRBV5-6
size: -

CDR3: CASSLGLRQTSSNQPQHF
DNA: TGTGCCAGCAGCTTAGGCCTCCGACAGACTTCTAGCAATCAGCCCCAGCATTTT
D: -
J: TRBJ1-5
V: TRBV7-8
size: -

CDR3: CASSLAGQGYRAFF
DNA: TGTGCCAGCAGCTTGGCCGGTCAGGGTTATCGAGCTTTCTTT
D: -
J: TRBJ1-1
V: TRBV5-4
size: -

CDR3: CASSYGRLQETQYF
DNA: TGTGCCAGCAGCTACGGACGGCTACAAGAGACCCAGTACTTC
D: -
J: TRBJ2-5
V: TRBV7-2
size: -

CDR3: CASSQTLTPLAGGSGELFF
DNA: TGTGCCAGCAGCCAGACTCTCACCCCCCTAGCGGGGGGGTCCGGGGAGCTGTTTTTT
D: TRBD2
J: TRBJ2-2
V: TRBV4-2
size: -

CDR3: CASSLTSGGSYEQYF
DNA: TGCGCCAGCAGCTTAACTAGCGGGGGATCCTACGAGCAGTACTTC
D: TRBD2
J: TRBJ2-7
V: TRBV5-1
size: once

CDR3: CAWSLGGAVSEQFF
DNA: TGTGCCTGGAGTCTGGGGGGGGCGGTGAGTGAGCAGTTCTTC
D: -
J: TRBJ2-1
V: TRBV30
size: once

CDR3: CASSQVQGPYEQYF
DNA: TGTGCCAGCAGCCAGGTTCAGGGTCCCTACGAGCAGTACTTC
D: -
J: TRBJ2-7
V: TRBV7-2
size: few

CDR3: CSVPGTGFSNYGYTF
DNA: TGCAGCGTTCCCGGGACAGGGTTCTCTAACTATGGCTACACCTTC
D: TRBD1
J: TRBJ1-2
V: TRBV29-1
size: -

CDR3: CASTSTRHEQFF
DNA: TGTGCCAGCACTAGCACTCGCCATGAGCAGTTCTTC
D: -
J: TRBJ2-1
V: TRBV19
size: -

CDR3: CASSQAFSGRPYEQYF
DNA: TGTGCCAGCAGCCAAGCGTTTTCAGGGCGGCCTTACGAGCAGTACTTC
D: -
J: TRBJ2-7
V: TRBV14
size: once

CDR3: CASKPVSGGLTDTQYF
DNA: TGTGCCAGCAAACCTGTTAGCGGGGGGCTCACAGATACGCAGTATTTT
D: TRBD2
J: TRBJ2-3
V: TRBV7-9
size: -

CDR3: CASGSSGTYGYTF
DNA: TGTGCTAGTGGTTCATCAGGGACCTATGGCTACACCTTC
D: -
J: TRBJ1-2
V: TRBV12-5
size: -

CDR3: CAWKSQATSYEQYF
DNA: TGTGCCTGGAAATCGCAGGCTACCTCCTACGAGCAGTACTTC
D: -
J: TRBJ2-7
V: TRBV30
size: -

CDR3: CASSERGTQFF
DNA: TGTGCCAGCAGCGAGCGGGGGACGCAGTTCTTC
D: TRBD2
J: TRBJ2-1
V: TRBV7-8
size: -

CDR3: CATSGADTQYF
DNA: TGTGCCACGAGTGGGGCAGATACGCAGTATTTT
D: -
J: TRBJ2-3
V: TRBV18
size: -

CDR3: CASSLRGVRTDTQYF
DNA: TGCGCCAGCAGCTTGAGGGGGGTTAGAACAGATACGCAGTATTTT
D: -
J: TRBJ2-3
V: TRBV5-1
size: -

CDR3: CAIEPEQYF
DNA: TGTGCCATCGAGCCGGAGCAGTACTTC
D: -
J: TRBJ2-7
V: TRBV9
size: -

CDR3: CACQSGFLEAFF
DNA: TGTGCCTGTCAATCAGGGTTCTTAGAAGCTTTCTTT
D: -
J: TRBJ1-1
V: TRBV30
size: -

CDR3: CASSLAPGLGHEQYF
DNA: TGTGCCAGCAGCTTAGCCCCAGGGTTAGGCCACGAGCAGTACTTC
D: -
J: TRBJ2-7
V: TRBV7-2
size: -